Listed here are 16 T cell receptor beta chains from one sample, sequenced in a study of cytomegalovirus exposure and HLA in healthy donors (dated by TCRdb to the late 2010s). Library construction relied on the immunoSEQ multiplex PCR assay. For the multiplex PCR, a mixture combining 60 forward primers for TCR Vbeta segments and 13 reverse primers for TCR Jbeta segments was used. Drawn from immuneACCESS, this table holds only the in-frame rearrangements with V and J called that TCRdb kept. Clones are partly lost; checked studies trace under half to an unresolved V gene and leave the rest unexplained. Here the sample has more than 55,000 clones; roughly 71% occur a single time. The ten top clones hold around 10% of the sample. Sequenced: PBMCs. These receptors were taken from a woman in her fifties or sixties in good health and CMV-seropositive.

This chain links TRBV30 with TRBJ2-2; 8 bases are shared with TRBD1. Looked up from germline, CDR1 is GTSNPN and CDR2 is SVGIG (reference sequence). The CDR3 extends over 14 amino acids. With V trimmed by 5 bases and J by 0 bases, 2 bases remained unmatched. The CDR3 sequence: CAWGQGSNTGELFF. Written as DNA, the CDR3 is TGTGCCTGGGGACAGGGCTCGAACACCGGGGAGCTGTTTTTT.

V usage is TRBV25-1 and J usage is TRBJ2-7; 12 bases map to TRBD2. The CDR3 covers 14 residues. V dropped 5 bases and J dropped 7; count of bases not matched to a gene: 6. The germline CDR1 and CDR2 sequences are MGHDK and SYGVNS. The CDR3 DNA is TGTGCCAGCAGTAGCCTAGCGGGGGGGGGAGAGCAGTACTTC. Translating it yields CASSSLAGGGEQYF.

As to this clone: Additional DNA sequences in this sample encode the identical CDR3. The genes are TRBV9 and TRBJ1-1, with 7 bases that match TRBD1. This CDR3 comprises 14 residues. Germline CDR1 is SGDLS and CDR2 is YYNGEE. V was clipped by 3 bases and J by 2 bases; unmatched bases: 4. The CDR3 loop is CASSGQGGNTEAFF. For the CDR3, the DNA is TGTGCCAGCAGCGGACAGGGTGGAAACACTGAAGCTTTCTTT.

The chain employs TRBV2 and TRBJ2-5; 8 bases fit TRBD2. The length of the CDR3 is 17 residues. V dropped 9 bases and J dropped 3; count of bases not matched to a gene: 18. Germline values: CDR1 SNHLY, CDR2 FYNNEI. In DNA, the CDR3 is TGTGCCAGTCTCGGGGGGGGAGCGGGGGAGTGGAAAGAGACCCAGTACTTC. Its translation is CASLGGGAGEWKETQYF.

This chain uses TRBV27 with TRBJ2-3, with 7 nucleotides matching TRBD2. The J segment lost 0 bases and the V segment lost 5 bases, leaving 14 bases of the junction unmatched. The CDR3 is 18 residues long. CDR1 is MNHEY and CDR2 is SMNVEV in the germline V gene (reference sequence). The CDR3 sequence is CASSPYYYGTTSTDTQYF. The CDR3 nucleotides are TGTGCCAGCAGTCCCTACTACTACGGGACTACAAGCACAGATACGCAGTATTTT.

The V call is TRBV9, the J call TRBJ2-7, with a weak D call TRBD1 (5 bases). With 0 bases removed from V and 5 bases from J, the gap between germline ends came to 15 bases. CDR3 length equals 15 residues. Germline CDR1 reads SGDLS; CDR2 reads YYNGEE. The CDR3 nucleotides read TGTGCCAGCAGCGTAGATGGGCAGGGTCACAACGAGCAGTACTTC. Its translation: CASSVDGQGHNEQYF.

This clone came up a few times. Written as DNA, the CDR3 is TGTGCCAGTAGGTCTAGCGGGTACAATGAGCAGTTCTTC. Translated, it gives CASRSSGYNEQFF. The chain recombines TRBV19 with TRBJ2-1; 8 bases agree with TRBD2. V shed 6 bases, J shed 4 bases, and the junction held 2 bases outside the gene matches. CDR3 length equals 13 residues. Germline CDR1 reads LNHDA; CDR2 reads SQIVND (reference sequence).

In regard to this clone: Because the CDR3 is missing its conserved closing phenylalanine or tryptophan, this is likely a read error. The limits of the CDR3 on the DNA are not certain, so only TCRdb's listed CDR3 is given. The chain employs TRBV5-1 and TRBJ1-1; the table assigns TRBD1, which was not confirmed against the DNA. The CDR3 is 13 amino acids in total, end residues counted. Germline CDR1 SGHRS, CDR2 YFSETQ. CDR3: CASSSGQGGGALV.

The CDR3 protein is CASSLDREDGYTF. In DNA form, the CDR3 reads TGTGCCAGCAGCCTGGACAGGGAGGATGGCTACACCTTC. The chain has TRBV11-3 and TRBJ1-2; 8 bases map to TRBD1. CDR1 is SGHNT and CDR2 is YENEEA in the germline V gene. The length of the CDR3 is 13 residues. V was pared by 5 bases and J by 6 bases, with 5 bases of the junction left unmatched.

The chain joins TRBV10-3 to TRBJ1-3, with 7 bases lining up with TRBD1. Germline V gene sequence: CDR1 ENHRY, CDR2 SYGVKD. V lost 6 bases and J lost 2; bases outside the gene matches: 4. The CDR3 has 14 residues. The CDR3, as DNA: TGTGCCATCAGCCGCGGGACAGCTGGAAACACCATATATTTT. As protein: CAISRGTAGNTIYF.

This chain connects TRBV5-1 to TRBJ1-1; D not resolved. The CDR3 runs to 14 residues. Looked up from germline, CDR1 is SGHRS and CDR2 is YFSETQ. Deletions cut 1 base from V and 2 bases from J, with 9 bases between. CDR3 sequence: CASSLSTANTEAFF. CDR3 sequence (DNA): TGCGCCAGCAGCTTGTCTACAGCTAACACTGAAGCTTTCTTT.

This rearrangement joins TRBV7-9 to TRBJ1-2, with TRBD1 as a possible D gene (6 bases). Looked up from germline, CDR1 is SEHNR and CDR2 is FQNEAQ (reference sequence). The CDR3 loop spans 11 amino acids. V was cut by 5 bases and J by 8 bases, with 9 bases left in between. CDR3 protein: CASSQGIGYTF. DNA for the CDR3: TGTGCCAGCAGCCAGGGGATAGGCTACACCTTC.

The V and J genes are TRBV5-1 and TRBJ2-1, with D maybe TRBD2 (5 bases). CDR1 SGHRS and CDR2 YFSETQ come from the germline V gene. The CDR3 sequence is 12 residues long. The V end lost 2 bases, the J end lost 8 bases, and 8 bases lay between the germline ends. The CDR3 loop reads CASSFGVHEQFF. CDR3 in DNA: TGCGCCAGCAGCTTCGGGGTCCATGAGCAGTTCTTC.

Notes on this clone: The conserved closing phenylalanine or tryptophan is absent in this CDR3, likely reflecting a read error. The chain carries TRBV9 and TRBJ2-3, with 14 bases lining up with TRBD2. Trimming removed 0 bases from V and 1 base from J; junction bases left unmatched: 1. The CDR3 is 17 residues long. From germline, CDR1 is SGDLS and CDR2 YYNGEE. The CDR3 bases are TGTGCCAGCAGCGTAGGGGGACTAGCGGGGGGCACAGATACGCAGTATGTT. It codes for CASSVGGLAGGTDTQYV.

The chain has TRBV28 and TRBJ2-3; possibly TRBD1 for D (5 bases). Per germline, CDR1 MDHEN and CDR2 SYDVKM. The length of the CDR3 is 15 residues. Between the trimmed V and J ends, which lost 4 bases and 2 bases, there was a span of 13 bases. CDR3 in amino acids: CASSSPAGFTDTQYF. The CDR3 DNA reads as TGTGCCAGCAGTTCACCAGCAGGGTTCACAGATACGCAGTATTTT. The full variable domain, rest sourced from reference TRBV28 and TRBJ2-3, is DVKVTQSSRYLVKRTGEKVFLECVQDMDHENMFWYRQDPGLGLRLIYFSYDVKMKEKGDIPEGYSVSREKKERFSLILESASTNQTSMYLCASSSPAGFTDTQYFGPGTRLTVL.

This clone appeared a single time. The V gene is TRBV6-5, the J gene TRBJ1-3; tentatively, D is TRBD1 (6 bases). The germline gives CDR1 MNHEY, CDR2 SVGAGI. CDR3 length: 15 residues. V was clipped by 8 bases and J by 0 bases, with 14 bases between them. CDR3: CASGRGGHSGNTIYF. The DNA of the CDR3 is TGTGCCAGCGGTCGGGGGGGGCACTCTGGAAACACCATATATTTT.